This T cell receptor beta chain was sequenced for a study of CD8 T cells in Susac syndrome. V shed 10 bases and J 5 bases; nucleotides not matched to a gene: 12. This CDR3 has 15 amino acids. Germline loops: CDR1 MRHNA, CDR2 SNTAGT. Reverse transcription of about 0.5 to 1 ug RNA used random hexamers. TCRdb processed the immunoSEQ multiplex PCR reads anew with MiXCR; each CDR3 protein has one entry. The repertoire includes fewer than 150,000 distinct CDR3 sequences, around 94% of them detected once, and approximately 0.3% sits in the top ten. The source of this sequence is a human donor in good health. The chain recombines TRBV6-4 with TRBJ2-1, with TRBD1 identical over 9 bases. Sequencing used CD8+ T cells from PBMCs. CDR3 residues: CATRGRDRDHNEQFF. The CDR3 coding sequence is TGTGCCACCCGCGGTCGGGACAGGGACCACAATGAGCAGTTCTTC.